This TCR beta chain is drawn from a study of cytomegalovirus exposure and HLA in healthy donors. V shed 3 bases and J 2 bases; nucleotides not matched to a gene: 4. The CDR3 has 13 residues. CDR1 GTSNPN and CDR2 SVGIG come from the germline V gene (reference sequence). The PCR employed 60 Vbeta primers together with 13 Jbeta primers. Some clones are missing from TCRdb's copy, which holds only in-frame ones; the method was immunoSEQ multiplex PCR. The sample yields roughly 120,000 clones, 65% to 90% seen once. A word on this clone: Its antigen remains unidentified.

General study points: A further, later analysis showed that HLA-associated TCR beta chains (compared with equally common others) were more clonally expanded.

The specimen was PBMCs. This chain connects TRBV30 to TRBJ2-7; TRBD1 matches 7 bases. This clonotype was obtained from a young woman in good health and CMV-seropositive. The CDR3 nucleotides are TGTGCCTGGAGCCAGGGGGATGCCTACGAGCAGTACTTC. This codes for CAWSQGDAYEQYF.